The 28 T cell receptor beta chains below come from one sample, sequenced in a study of shared clonotypes between healthy human individuals. The assay was immunoSEQ multiplex PCR, and TCRdb's table has in-frame clones only and misses some. The data contain around 510,000 clones, roughly 95% of them singletons. The sequenced sample was naive CD4+ T cells sorted from blood. Stated subset: CD45RA+ positively selected. Receptors were obtained from a woman aged 30 to 39 in good health.

J is TRBJ2-7 and V is TRBV11-2, with D tentatively TRBD1 or TRBD2 (5 bases each). With 5 bases removed from V and 3 bases from J, the gap between germline ends came to 11 bases. Germline assignment: CDR1 SGHAT and CDR2 FQNNGV. The CDR3 loop spans 13 amino acids. The CDR3 DNA reads as TGTGCCAGCAGCCTGGGACGGTTCTACGAGCAGTACTTC. It is translated as CASSLGRFYEQYF.

CDR3 nucleotides: TGTGCCAGCAGTTTAGTGCAGACAGATACGCAGTATTTT. This sequence encodes CASSLVQTDTQYF. V is TRBV28 and J is TRBJ2-3; D not certain. V lost 2 bases to trimming and J lost 3 bases, with 6 bases between them. The germline gives CDR1 MDHEN, CDR2 SYDVKM. The CDR3 has 13 residues.

This clone was observed a single time. The genes are TRBV10-1 and TRBJ1-5, with 7 bases fitting TRBD1. After removal of 8 bases from V and 3 bases from J, the junction contained 4 bases not matched to a gene. The CDR3 contains 13 residues. Germline lookup yields CDR1 WNHNN and CDR2 SYGVQD (reference sequence). In DNA, the CDR3 is TGCGCCAGCCAACAGGGGATCAATCAGCCCCAGCATTTT. Translation gives CASQQGINQPQHF.

This rearrangement joins TRBV6-5 to TRBJ1-2; tentative D call: TRBD1 (6 bases). CDR3 length: 15 amino acids. From germline, CDR1 is MNHEY and CDR2 SVGAGI. With 2 bases removed from V and 8 bases from J, the gap between germline ends came to 18 bases. The CDR3 nucleotides read TGTGCCAGCAGTTACACGCAGGGACACCTCGGAGGCTACACCTTC. Amino acid sequence: CASSYTQGHLGGYTF.

This clone was seen once. The rearrangement links TRBV19 to TRBJ2-5; D perhaps matches TRBD1 (6 bases). The CDR3 sequence is 18 residues long. Trimming pared 8 bases from V and 5 bases from J, leaving 30 bases between. Germline V CDR1 and CDR2: LNHDA, SQIVND (reference sequence). The CDR3 region has the DNA TGTGCCAGTCAAGTGGGCAGGGGTAAAAGATTAAATATGGAGACCCAGTACTTC. Its protein product is CASQVGRGKRLNMETQYF.

This chain uses TRBV27 with TRBJ2-7; D may be TRBD1 (6 bases). The CDR3 has 16 amino acids. V was shortened by 6 bases and J by 2 bases, with 20 bases between the two germline ends. Germline V gives CDR1 MNHEY, CDR2 SMNVEV (reference sequence). The CDR3 region has the DNA TGTGCCAGCAGCTACCGACGGACAGAGATCCCCTACGAGCAGTACTTC. Residues: CASSYRRTEIPYEQYF.

CDR3: CASSQLLAGRSYEQYF. CDR3 DNA: TGTGCCAGCAGCCAGCTACTAGCGGGAAGGTCCTACGAGCAGTACTTC. The chain links TRBV14 to TRBJ2-7; 10 positions agree with TRBD2. Trimming took 3 bases from V and 1 from J; bases not matched to a gene: 6. The CDR3 length is 16 residues. Germline lookup yields CDR1 SGHDN and CDR2 FVKESK.

V is TRBV9 and J is TRBJ1-2, with 7 bases identical to TRBD1. Trimming at V came to 0 bases and at J to 7 bases, leaving 3 bases not matched to a gene. The length of the CDR3 is 13 residues. Germline CDR1 reads SGDLS; CDR2 reads YYNGEE. The CDR3 coding sequence is TGTGCCAGCAGCGTAGAGGGGGCGGGTGGCTACACCTTC. Translation gives CASSVEGAGGYTF.

As for this clone: Other DNA variants within this sample encode the same CDR3. The CDR3: CASSITGGTYGYTF. In nucleotides, the CDR3 is TGTGCCAGTAGTATAACAGGGGGGACTTATGGCTACACCTTC. The J gene is TRBJ1-2, the V gene TRBV19, with 8 bases lining up with TRBD1. Losses at the gene ends were 2 bases for V and 5 bases for J; bases not matched to a gene: 4. CDR3 size: 14 residues. Germline V lookup: CDR1 LNHDA, CDR2 SQIVND (reference sequence).

This chain joins TRBV5-6 and TRBJ1-1; weak D call: TRBD1 (5 bases). The CDR3 contains 13 residues. With 4 bases removed from V and 4 bases from J, the gap between germline ends came to 11 bases. The V gene's germline CDR1 is SGHDT and CDR2 YYEEEE. CDR3: CASSIQQGTEAFF. CDR3 coding DNA: TGTGCCAGCAGCATACAGCAGGGCACTGAAGCTTTCTTT.

This clone was picked up one time. V and J are TRBV2 and TRBJ2-3; tentatively, D is TRBD2 (7 bases). The germline CDR1 and CDR2 sequences are SNHLY and FYNNEI. CDR3 size: 16 residues. Trimming removed 2 bases at V and 2 bases at J, with 14 bases between. The CDR3 spells CASSERGALSTDTQYF. As DNA, the CDR3 is TGTGCCAGCAGTGAACGGGGGGCGTTGTCCACAGATACGCAGTATTTT. The whole variable domain, remainder taken from reference TRBV2 and TRBJ2-3, is EPEVTQTPSHQVTQMGQEVILRCVPISNHLYFYWYRQILGQKVEFLVSFYNNEISEKSEIFDDQFSVERPDGSNFTLKIRSTKLEDSAMYFCASSERGALSTDTQYFGPGTRLTVL.

The rearrangement uses TRBV19 and TRBJ1-1; D is perhaps TRBD1 (5 bases). Looked up from germline, CDR1 is LNHDA and CDR2 is SQIVND (reference sequence). The CDR3 contains 16 residues. V dropped 9 bases and J dropped 0 bases, with 20 bases sitting between them. CDR3 nucleotides: TGTGCCAGCCCATCGGGGCAGGGCAAACTGAACACTGAAGCTTTCTTT. Residues: CASPSGQGKLNTEAFF. Variable domain in full (rest from reference TRBV19 and TRBJ1-1): DGGITQSPKYLFRKEGQNVTLSCEQNLNHDAMYWYRQDPGQGLRLIYYSQIVNDFQKGDIAEGYSVSREKKESFPLTVTSAQKNPTAFYLCASPSGQGKLNTEAFFGQGTRLTVV.

This chain links TRBV23-1 with TRBJ1-4, with TRBD1 identical over 7 bases. TRBV23-1 is sorted into the ORF group, with uncertain function. Unmatched junction bases numbered 4, after V lost 5 bases and J lost 4 bases. The CDR3 runs to 14 residues. The CDR3 reads CASSSTGNNEKLFF. The CDR3 bases are TGCGCCAGCAGTTCGACAGGGAATAATGAAAAACTGTTTTTT.

The rearrangement joins TRBV28 to TRBJ2-7, with unresolved D. Germline V lookup: CDR1 MDHEN, CDR2 SYDVKM. The V gene lost 9 bases and the J gene lost 0 bases, with 18 bases spanning the gap. This CDR3 has 15 residues. DNA of the CDR3: TGTGCCAGTCCCCGCCGGTACACCCGCTCCTACGAGCAGTACTTC. Amino acid sequence: CASPRRYTRSYEQYF. Using reference TRBV28 and TRBJ2-7 for the parts outside the CDR3, the full variable domain is DVKVTQSSRYLVKRTGEKVFLECVQDMDHENMFWYRQDPGLGLRLIYFSYDVKMKEKGDIPEGYSVSREKKERFSLILESASTNQTSMYLCASPRRYTRSYEQYFGPGTRLTVT.

This chain uses TRBV2 with TRBJ1-5, with D unresolved. V was clipped by 3 bases and J by 7 bases, with 10 bases between them. This CDR3 is built from 13 residues. Looked up from germline, CDR1 is SNHLY and CDR2 is FYNNEI. The CDR3, as DNA: TGTGCCAGCAGTGAGGTGGGTGAGCAGCCCCAGCATTTT. Its protein is CASSEVGEQPQHF.

In the case of this clone: The same CDR3 is also encoded by other DNA sequences in this sample. The genes are TRBV28 and TRBJ1-1, with D tentatively TRBD1 (5 bases). V shed 5 bases and J shed 1 base, with 8 bases lying between them. Germline V gene data show CDR1 as MDHEN and CDR2 as SYDVKM. The CDR3 runs 13 residues. In nucleotides, the CDR3 is TGTGCCAGCAGTCCCGGGGGGAACACTGAAGCTTTCTTT. Amino acid sequence: CASSPGGNTEAFF.

The genes are TRBV18 and TRBJ2-7; tentatively, D is TRBD1 or TRBD2 (5 bases each). V lost 3 bases, J lost 3 bases, and 12 bases lay in between. CDR3 length equals 14 residues. The germline CDR1 and CDR2 sequences are KGHSH and LQKENI. The CDR3 spells CASSPGTANYEQYF. The CDR3 nucleotides are TGTGCCAGCTCACCGGGGACGGCTAACTACGAGCAGTACTTC.

This clone appeared once. The J gene is TRBJ1-3, the V gene TRBV28; unclear D gene. This CDR3 region has 16 residues. Trimming stripped 4 bases from V and 2 bases from J, with 15 bases between. From germline, CDR1 is MDHEN and CDR2 SYDVKM. The CDR3 spells CASSSAGIGPGNTIYF. Here the CDR3 DNA reads TGTGCCAGCAGTTCGGCGGGGATCGGGCCTGGAAACACCATATATTTT.

J is TRBJ2-1 and V is TRBV18, with 8 bases fitting TRBD1. The CDR3 is 16 residues long. Per germline, CDR1 KGHSH and CDR2 LQKENI. V lost 6 bases and J lost 4; bases outside the gene matches: 11. CDR3 loop: CASSPSTGGFYNEQFF. The CDR3, as DNA: TGTGCCAGCTCGCCAAGTACAGGGGGTTTTTACAATGAGCAGTTCTTC.

The V and J genes are TRBV28 and TRBJ1-3; 8 nucleotides agree with TRBD1. Germline V gives CDR1 MDHEN, CDR2 SYDVKM. This CDR3 contains 20 residues. The V and J ends lost 6 bases and 0 bases, in that order; junction bases with no gene match: 19. This CDR3 is CASRPNLGRGPGHSGNTIYF. As DNA, the CDR3 is TGTGCCAGCAGACCTAATCTGGGCAGGGGGCCCGGGCACTCTGGAAACACCATATATTTT.

This chain connects TRBV5-1 to TRBJ2-7; 12 nucleotides match TRBD2. Germline V CDR1 and CDR2: SGHRS, YFSETQ. J lost 0 bases, V lost 7 bases, and 11 bases had no gene match. This CDR3 region has 17 residues. Here the CDR3 DNA reads TGCGCCAGCTCCAAAGGACTAGCGGGATTATTCTCCTACGAGCAGTACTTC. This codes for CASSKGLAGLFSYEQYF.

The chain employs TRBV2 and TRBJ2-7; no clear D. V lost 4 bases, J lost 1 base, and 14 bases lay in between. The CDR3 loop spans 15 amino acids. The germline V gene encodes CDR1 SNHLY and CDR2 FYNNEI. The CDR3 loop is CASSGWARSSYEQYF. The CDR3 region has the DNA TGTGCCAGCAGTGGATGGGCCAGGTCTTCCTACGAGCAGTACTTC.

Only one count was recorded for this clone. This chain links TRBV5-5 with TRBJ2-5, with 12 bases matching TRBD2. The J call may be wrong; the DNA end is better matched by TRBJ2-7. Per germline, CDR1 SGHKS and CDR2 YYEKEE (reference sequence). The CDR3 is 15 residues long. The CDR3 loop is CASSSGLAGPHEQYF. CDR3 sequence (DNA): TGTGCCAGCAGCTCCGGACTAGCGGGGCCCCACGAGCAGTACTTC.

This rearrangement joins TRBV18 to TRBJ2-4, with TRBD1 matching 9 bases. The CDR3 length is 16 residues. CDR1 is KGHSH, CDR2 LQKENI, per germline. Trimming removed 3 bases from V and 3 bases from J; junction bases left unmatched: 6. The CDR3 loop is CASSPRDRVGKNIQYF. CDR3 bases: TGTGCCAGCTCACCCAGGGACAGGGTTGGCAAAAACATTCAGTACTTC. Full variable domain (outside the CDR3, taken from reference TRBV18 and TRBJ2-4): NAGVMQNPRHLVRRRGQEARLRCSPMKGHSHVYWYRQLPEEGLKFMVYLQKENIIDESGMPKERFSAEFPKEGPSILRIQQVVRGDSAAYFCASSPRDRVGKNIQYFGAGTRLSVL.

This chain uses TRBV5-1 with TRBJ2-7; D not certain. The V gene lost 4 bases and the J gene lost 7 bases, with 12 bases spanning the gap. This CDR3 region has 12 residues. Germline CDR1 reads SGHRS; CDR2 reads YFSETQ. The CDR3 reads CASSPEHREQYF. DNA for the CDR3: TGCGCCAGCAGCCCGGAACATCGGGAGCAGTACTTC.

The CDR3 sequence: CAWTLMGPHNEQFF. DNA for the CDR3: TGTGCCTGGACCCTCATGGGGCCCCACAATGAGCAGTTCTTC. This chain joins TRBV30 and TRBJ2-1, with a possible D match to TRBD1 (5 bases). CDR1 and CDR2 from the germline V gene are GTSNPN and SVGIG (reference sequence). Trimming removed 4 bases at V and 5 bases at J, with 15 bases between. This CDR3 has 14 amino acids.

V gene TRBV6-5 combines with J gene TRBJ1-4; 7 bases map to TRBD1. The CDR3 runs to 15 residues. Germline V gene lookup returns CDR1 MNHEY and CDR2 SVGAGI. V lost 6 bases to trimming and J lost 5 bases; unmatched junction nucleotides: 9. CDR3 in amino acids: CASSQDRAQNEKLFF. CDR3 DNA: TGTGCCAGCAGCCAAGACAGGGCGCAGAATGAAAAACTGTTTTTT.

This clone has only one observation. CDR3 sequence (DNA): TGCGCCAGCAGCTACGGGCCTCGGAGCGGGAGGGACCATGAGCAGTTCTTC. It is translated as CASSYGPRSGRDHEQFF. The chain employs TRBV5-1 and TRBJ2-1, with 10 bases matching TRBD2. The CDR3 loop spans 17 amino acids. Germline V CDR1 and CDR2: SGHRS, YFSETQ. V lost 3 bases, J lost 8 bases, and 14 bases stayed unmatched.